This T cell receptor (beta chain) was documented in a study of cytomegalovirus exposure and HLA in healthy donors. Overall study: Early on, a data release was issued that held 80 million or so unique TCRs from HLA-typed donors.

In the case of this clone: Antigen: not known.

Primers included in the PCR were 60 Vbeta and 13 Jbeta primers. Only in-frame clones appear in the TCRdb table, and some are missing; sequencing was by immunoSEQ multiplex PCR. In the table there are about 170,000 clones, around 84% of which are singletons. Findings and caveats of the study: For TCR beta chains, V- and J-gene trimming was later linked to a missense DCLRE1C variant. A few V segments could not be told apart, such as TRBV6-2 and TRBV6-3, and were left out.

V was pared by 0 bases and J by 4 bases, with 15 bases of the junction left unmatched. Germline V gene lookup returns CDR1 LGHNA and CDR2 YNFKEQ. The CDR3 is made up of 19 amino acids. Sequencing was carried out using PBMCs. This clonotype originated in a boy between 2 and 10 years old in good health and CMV-seronegative. The chain couples TRBV4-2 to TRBJ2-1; 7 nucleotides align to TRBD1. CDR3 DNA: TGTGCCAGCAGCCAAGATCTGGGAGCGCGAGACAGGGTATACAATGAGCAGTTCTTC. This encodes CASSQDLGARDRVYNEQFF.